Sequencing of this T cell receptor (beta chain) was carried out in a study of blood T cell repertoires in COVID-19. Turning to the study itself: There were acute and convalescent COVID-19 samples, and they came from the United States, Italy and Spain. T cells, B-cell-depleted T cells, or PBMCs provided the cDNA or gDNA that served as material.

This study enrolled people aged 18 to 89 from about two dozen US geographic areas. Original analysis: Cell counts per sample came from amplifying reference gene primers. The assay was immunoSEQ multiplex PCR, and TCRdb's table has in-frame clones only and misses some. The V and J calls and the clone size are those of that table, but D and trimming were determined from the DNA. The sample lists roughly 220,000 clones; roughly four fifths were seen once. Germline lookup yields CDR1 MNHEY and CDR2 SMNVEV (reference sequence). The V gene end was trimmed by 5 bases and the J gene end by 3 bases; junction bases not matched to a gene: 9. This CDR3 is built from 16 residues. This clone was counted a single time.

The gene calls are TRBV27 and TRBJ2-7, with TRBD2 identical over 11 bases. The sequenced material came from PBMCs or T cells enriched from blood (not recorded which). This clonotype was sampled from a woman in her thirties or forties with acute COVID-19. CDR3 amino acids: CASSGAGGLAVYEQYF. In DNA form, the CDR3 reads TGTGCCAGCAGTGGGGCCGGGGGACTAGCGGTCTACGAGCAGTACTTC.